This T cell receptor beta chain was recorded in a study of shared clonotypes between healthy human individuals. About this clone: As yet, its antigen is unknown.

Germline values: CDR1 KGHSH, CDR2 LQKENI. CDR3 size: 12 residues. V lost 2 bases, J lost 9 bases, and 8 bases lay in between. The repertoire was sequenced with immunoSEQ multiplex PCR; TCRdb's copy has only in-frame clones and lacks some. This table has some 550,000 clones, around 97% appearing once. General study points: Since donors were few, the genetic and exposure-history diversity represented was limited. An expected dependence of interdonor clonotype sharing on sequencing depth was noted.

The J gene is TRBJ2-1, the V gene TRBV18, with D perhaps given as TRBD1 or TRBD2 (5 bases each). Sequenced input: naive CD4+ T cells sorted from blood. Subset: CD45RA+ positively selected. The sequence came from a woman between 25 and 40 years old in good health. Written as DNA, the CDR3 is TGTGCCAGCTCACCATTGGGGGTTGAGCAGTTCTTC. It codes for CASSPLGVEQFF.